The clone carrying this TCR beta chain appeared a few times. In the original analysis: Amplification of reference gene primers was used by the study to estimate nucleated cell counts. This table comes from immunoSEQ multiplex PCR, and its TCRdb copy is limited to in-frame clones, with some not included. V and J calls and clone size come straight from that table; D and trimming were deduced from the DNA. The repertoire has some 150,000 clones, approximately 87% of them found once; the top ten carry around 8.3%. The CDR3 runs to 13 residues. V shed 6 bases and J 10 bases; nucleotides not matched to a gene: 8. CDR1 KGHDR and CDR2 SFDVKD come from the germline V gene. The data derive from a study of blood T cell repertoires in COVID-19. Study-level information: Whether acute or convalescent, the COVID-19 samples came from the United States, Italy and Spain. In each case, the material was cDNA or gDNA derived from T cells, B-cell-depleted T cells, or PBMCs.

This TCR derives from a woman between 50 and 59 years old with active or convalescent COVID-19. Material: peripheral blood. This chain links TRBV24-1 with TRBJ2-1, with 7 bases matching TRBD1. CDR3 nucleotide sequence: TGTGCCACCAGTAGCGACAGGGTCGAAGAGCAGTTCTTC. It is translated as CATSSDRVEEQFF.